The rows below give T cell receptor beta chains drawn from one sample of a study of T cells in Graves' hyperthyroidism and ophthalmopathy. Each CDR3 protein gets one entry after TCRdb re-called the multiplex PCR reads with MiXCR. This sample has under 550,000 distinct CDR3 sequences; around 15% occur once, and the top ten carry more than 4.5%. Material: blood. These receptors all come from a woman aged 18-29 years with Graves' hyperthyroidism. Each CDR3 is given with its conserved first and last residue. The D gene is left open where the match is weak. A row's size may be missing; if present it is once, few, many or a size class.

TRBV6-4,TRBJ2-1,many,TRBD1,CASSDGQGANEQFF,TGTGCCAGCAGTGACGGACAGGGGGCCAATGAGCAGTTCTTC
TRBV20-1,TRBJ2-1,many,TRBD2,CSAREFGRSSYNEQFF,TGCAGTGCTAGAGAATTCGGGAGGAGCTCCTACAATGAGCAGTTCTTC
TRBV15,TRBJ2-2,few,TRBD2,CATSRDKEAGGKLFF,TGTGCCACCAGCAGAGATAAGGAGGCGGGGGGGAAGCTGTTTTTT
TRBV5-6,TRBJ1-1,few,NA,CASSLDMVGSYTEAFF,TGTGCCAGCAGCTTGGATATGGTGGGCAGCTACACTGAAGCTTTCTTT
TRBV29-1,TRBJ2-5,many,TRBD2,CSVEREGGETQYF,TGCAGCGTTGAGAGGGAGGGTGGGGAGACCCAGTACTTC
TRBV7-2,TRBJ2-7,few,TRBD2,CASSPPGTSSYEQYF,TGTGCCAGCAGCCCACCGGGGACTAGCTCCTACGAGCAGTACTTC
TRBV3-1,TRBJ2-5,few,NA,CASRTNTGFYGETQHF,TGTGCCAGCAGAACAAACACAGGGTTTTATGGGGAGACCCAGCACTTC
TRBV6-5,TRBJ2-3,few,TRBD1,CASSYGTGDTDTQYF,TGTGCCAGCAGTTACGGGACAGGAGACACAGATACGCAGTATTTT
TRBV5-1,TRBJ1-1,NA,NA,CASSLDRPGDTAAFF,TGCGCCAGCAGCTTGGACAGGCCTGGGGACACTGCAGCTTTCTTT
TRBV12-3/TRBV12-4,TRBJ1-2,NA,TRBD1,CASSLRGQGSYYTF,TGTGCCAGCAGTTTAAGGGGACAGGGAAGTTACTACACCTTC
TRBV19,TRBJ1-1,few,NA,CASSIDWGTEAFF,TGTGCCAGTAGTATAGATTGGGGCACTGAAGCTTTCTTT
TRBV7-3,TRBJ1-5,many,NA,CASSSPLGVLGQPQHF,TGTGCCAGCAGCTCCCCTCTAGGGGTTTTAGGGCAGCCCCAGCATTTT
TRBV5-7,TRBJ2-4,NA,NA,CASGSRQGGDENIQYF,TGTGCCAGCGGCTCGAGGCAGGGAGGTGATGAAAACATTCAGTACTTC
TRBV6-1,TRBJ2-1,few,NA,CASSGSPAGSYNEQFF,TGTGCCAGCAGTGGGTCCCCAGCGGGCTCCTACAATGAGCAGTTCTTC
TRBV3-1,TRBJ2-5,NA,TRBD2,CASSQGLAGVGSQYF,TGTGCCAGCAGCCAAGGACTAGCGGGAGTGGGCTCCCAGTACTTC
TRBV4-1,TRBJ1-6,NA,NA,CASSQLLIRSSYNSPLHF,TGCGCCAGCAGCCAACTACTCATACGGAGCTCCTATAATTCACCCCTCCACTTT
TRBV2,TRBJ2-7,many,NA,CASSELAKQYF,TGTGCCAGCAGTGAGCTGGCTAAGCAGTACTTC
TRBV20-1,TRBJ2-7,many,NA,CSAPSGINYEQYF,TGCAGTGCCCCGAGTGGGATCAACTACGAGCAGTACTTC
TRBV11-2,TRBJ2-7,many,NA,CASSLEAPSSYEQYF,TGTGCCAGCAGCTTAGAAGCACCGAGCTCCTACGAGCAGTACTTC
TRBV5-5,TRBJ1-1,many,NA,CASSPGRGSTPFF,TGTGCCAGCAGCCCGGGACGGGGAAGCACTCCTTTCTTT
TRBV4-1,TRBJ2-7,NA,TRBD2,CASSPPHWAGGPYEQYF,TGCGCCAGCAGCCCCCCTCACTGGGCGGGAGGGCCCTACGAGCAGTACTTC
TRBV18,TRBJ1-1,many,NA,CASFMGGATEAFF,TGTGCCAGTTTCATGGGAGGGGCCACTGAAGCTTTCTTT
TRBV5-1,TRBJ2-3,many,NA,CASSSVSEDTQYF,TGCGCCAGCAGTTCTGTTAGCGAAGATACGCAGTATTTT
TRBV28,TRBJ2-1,many,NA,CASSVKLATSSYNEQFF,TGTGCCAGCAGTGTCAAACTGGCAACCAGCTCCTACAATGAGCAGTTCTTC
TRBV12-3/TRBV12-4,TRBJ1-2,many,NA,CASRMNTANYGYTF,TGTGCCAGCAGGATGAATACAGCTAACTATGGCTACACCTTC